The clone carrying this T cell receptor (beta chain) was counted ten times or more. Its antigen is currently unknown. The sample is drawn from a study of T cell repertoires in cytomegalovirus infection. Study overall: An indication of both CMV infection and matching HLA type came from public TCR beta signatures. The study's findings and limits: The ex vivo response showed dominance by HLA-C-restricted CMV-specific TCR beta clonotypes. Summed public TCR beta family frequency identified CMV carriers bearing the relevant HLA.

One entry per CDR3 protein, called by TCRdb with MiXCR from the reads. In the table there are 200,000 to 250,000 distinct CDR3 sequences, approximately 6.7% of which are singletons. CDR3 length equals 13 residues. The germline CDR1 and CDR2 sequences are SNHLY and FYNNEI. Trimming took off 8 bases at V and 5 bases at J, with 15 bases between the two ends. The chain links TRBV2 to TRBJ1-1; possibly TRBD1 for D (6 bases). Sample: PBMCs. This clonotype was sampled from a human donor in good health (CMV status not recorded). Some clones in this sample may be carry-over from other donors' samples. The CDR3 is CASREGDGTEAFF. The CDR3 DNA reads as TGTGCCAGCCGCGAGGGGGATGGGACTGAAGCTTTCTTT.